This passage covers 20 T cell receptor beta chains from one sample sequenced in a study of blood T cell repertoires in COVID-19. Clones were sequenced by immunoSEQ multiplex PCR, and TCRdb holds only the in-frame ones, with some missing. Here the sample spans some 270,000 clones, about 89% being singletons. Sequencing input: peripheral blood. The receptors were sampled from a man aged 35-49 years with active or convalescent COVID-19.

This sequence joins TRBV24-1 and TRBJ1-1; no definite D call. The CDR3 totals 13 residues. Germline CDR1 and CDR2: KGHDR and SFDVKD. Between the trimmed V and J ends, which lost 4 bases and 10 bases, there was a span of 15 bases. This CDR3 is CATSDNSGGSAFF. In DNA, the CDR3 is TGTGCCACCAGTGACAACTCGGGAGGGTCAGCTTTCTTT.

V is TRBV7-8 and J is TRBJ2-5; the D call may be TRBD1 or TRBD2 (5 bases each). Germline V gene sequence: CDR1 SGHVS, CDR2 FQNEAQ. V shed 5 bases and J shed 2 bases, with 18 bases lying between them. CDR3 length equals 16 residues. DNA for the CDR3: TGTGCCAGCAGCCGAGGGTGGGGCAGGGTACAAGAGACCCAGTACTTC. Translated, it gives CASSRGWGRVQETQYF.

The chain has TRBV29-1 and TRBJ2-7, with 8 bases aligning to TRBD1. With V trimmed by 4 bases and J by 1 base, 6 bases remained unmatched. CDR3 length equals 14 residues. Germline V gives CDR1 SQVTM, CDR2 ANQGSEA. CDR3 sequence (DNA): TGCAGCGTTGCCCGGACAGGGAGGTCCTACGAGCAGTACTTC. Translating it yields CSVARTGRSYEQYF.

In its sample, this clone was seen many times. This rearrangement joins TRBV21-1 to TRBJ1-3. TRBV21-1 is a listed pseudogene. This CDR3 has 17 residues. The CDR3 DNA is TGTGCCAGCAGCAAAAGCGAGGGAGGAGATACTGGAAACACCATATATTTT. The encoded protein is CASSKSEGGDTGNTIYF.

This sequence joins TRBV5-8 and TRBJ2-1; 7 positions agree with TRBD2. This CDR3 is built from 15 residues. Germline loops: CDR1 SGHTS, CDR2 YDEGEE. The V segment lost 0 bases and the J segment 5 bases; nucleotides outside the gene matches: 5. CDR3 protein: CASSLGASGDNEQFF. For the CDR3, the DNA is TGTGCCAGCAGCTTGGGGGCTAGCGGAGACAATGAGCAGTTCTTC.

The chain links TRBV7-9 to TRBJ2-1; 13 nucleotides match TRBD2. Unmatched junction bases numbered 14, after V lost 5 bases and J lost 10 bases. Germline V gene lookup returns CDR1 SEHNR and CDR2 FQNEAQ (reference sequence). This CDR3 is 17 amino acids long. CDR3 sequence reads: CASSPEGLAGPQAEQFF. The DNA of the CDR3 is TGTGCCAGCAGCCCCGAGGGACTAGCGGGGCCTCAGGCCGAGCAGTTCTTC. Combining the CDR3 with reference TRBV7-9 and TRBJ2-1 gives the whole variable domain DTGVSQNPRHKITKRGQNVTFRCDPISEHNRLYWYRQTLGQGPEFLTYFQNEAQLEKSRLLSDRFSAERPKGSFSTLEIQRTEQGDSAMYLCASSPEGLAGPQAEQFFGPGTRLTVL.

J is TRBJ2-7 and V is TRBV24-1; possibly TRBD2 for D (6 bases). Germline loops: CDR1 KGHDR, CDR2 SFDVKD. This CDR3 spans 13 amino acids. V shed 3 bases and J shed 3 bases, with 8 bases lying between them. The CDR3 is CATSDGGGYEQYF. CDR3 nucleotide sequence: TGTGCCACCAGTGATGGGGGAGGCTACGAGCAGTACTTC.

The rearrangement uses TRBV5-8 and TRBJ1-2; D is possibly TRBD1 (6 bases). The CDR3 spans 14 residues. The germline V and J ends were trimmed by 1 base and 8 bases, with 15 bases remaining between them. Germline V gives CDR1 SGHTS, CDR2 YDEGEE. The CDR3 DNA sequence: TGTGCCAGCAGCTTGTTAGGGACAACGAGCGGCTACACCTTC. It specifies CASSLLGTTSGYTF.

The chain couples TRBV6-1 to TRBJ2-7; 8 bases match TRBD1. From germline, CDR1 is MNHNS and CDR2 SASEGT. The CDR3 extends over 14 amino acids. Unmatched junction bases numbered 6, after V lost 1 base and J lost 7 bases. As DNA, the CDR3 is TGTGCCAGCAGTGAAGGGCAGGGGGCGTGGGAGCAGTACTTC. Protein product: CASSEGQGAWEQYF.

The chain links TRBV5-4 to TRBJ1-1; 7 positions agree with TRBD1. V dropped 8 bases and J dropped 1; count of bases not matched to a gene: 8. Looked up from germline, CDR1 is SGHNT and CDR2 is YYREEE (reference sequence). This CDR3 region has 14 residues. CDR3 nucleotide sequence: TGTGCCAGTCGCGAGGGGGCAGGGAACACTGAAGCTTTCTTT. Its protein is CASREGAGNTEAFF.

This sequence joins TRBV5-4 and TRBJ2-3, with no clear D. V gave up 1 base and J gave up 7 bases, with 16 bases separating them. This CDR3 region has 15 residues. Looked up from germline, CDR1 is SGHNT and CDR2 is YYREEE (reference sequence). Written as DNA, the CDR3 is TGTGCCAGCAGCTTGCCTAGTCGCTATCCCCATACGCAGTATTTT. Translation: CASSLPSRYPHTQYF.

The chain recombines TRBV15 with TRBJ2-7; 9 positions match TRBD1. V was clipped by 0 bases and J by 3 bases; unmatched bases: 6. This CDR3 is built from 16 residues. Germline CDR1 is LNHNV and CDR2 is YYDKDF (reference sequence). The CDR3 DNA follows: TGTGCCACCAGCAGAGAGACCGGGACAGGGCACTACGAGCAGTACTTC. Translating gives CATSRETGTGHYEQYF. Looking up the rest from reference TRBV15 and TRBJ2-7 gives the full variable domain: DAMVIQNPRYQVTQFGKPVTLSCSQTLNHNVMYWYQQKSSQAPKLLFHYYDKDFNNEADTPDNFQSRRPNTSFCFLDIRSPGLGDTAMYLCATSRETGTGHYEQYFGPGTRLTVT.

In the case of this clone: Other nucleotide sequences in the sample specify the same CDR3. The chain joins TRBV9 to TRBJ2-5, with D possibly matching TRBD2 (7 bases). With 0 bases removed from V and 5 bases from J, the gap between germline ends came to 14 bases. Germline V CDR1 and CDR2: SGDLS, YYNGEE. The CDR3 is 15 amino acids. The CDR3 sequence: CASSVGLAGAETQYF. As DNA, the CDR3 is TGTGCCAGCAGCGTAGGGTTGGCGGGGGCCGAGACCCAGTACTTC.

The V and J genes are TRBV29-1 and TRBJ2-1, with 10 positions matching TRBD2. Germline V gene lookup returns CDR1 SQVTM and CDR2 ANQGSEA. The CDR3 has 15 amino acids. J lost 4 bases, V lost 8 bases, and 11 bases had no gene match. Written as DNA, the CDR3 is TGCAGCACCTCTAGCGGGAGCTGGGGGTACAATGAGCAGTTCTTC. Encoded protein: CSTSSGSWGYNEQFF.

The chain carries TRBV23-1 and TRBJ1-3; 9 bases match TRBD1. TRBV23-1 counts as an open reading frame of uncertain function. The CDR3 extends over 15 amino acids. V lost 3 bases, J lost 6 bases, and 6 bases stayed unmatched. The CDR3 DNA is TGCGCCAGCAGTCATAAGACAGGGGGTGAAAACACCATATATTTT. This gives the protein CASSHKTGGENTIYF.

V is TRBV5-1 and J is TRBJ2-7; TRBD1 aligns across 8 bases. Germline CDR1 is SGHRS and CDR2 is YFSETQ. The V gene end was trimmed by 4 bases and the J gene end by 2 bases; junction bases not matched to a gene: 2. This CDR3 has 13 residues. The CDR3 region has the DNA TGCGCCAGCAGCCGGACAGGGACCTACGAGCAGTACTTC. Its protein product is CASSRTGTYEQYF.

Here the CDR3 DNA reads TGCGCCAGCAGCTCATCGGGACAGGGGCGTTATGGCTACACCTTC. Translation: CASSSSGQGRYGYTF. This chain uses TRBV5-1 with TRBJ1-2; 10 bases align to TRBD1. Germline CDR1 SGHRS, CDR2 YFSETQ. Trimming cost V 3 bases and J 5 bases; bases outside gene matches: 7. This CDR3 has 15 amino acids. Supplemented by reference TRBV5-1 and TRBJ1-2, the full variable domain reads KAGVTQTPRYLIKTRGQQVTLSCSPISGHRSVSWYQQTPGQGLQFLFEYFSETQRNKGNFPGRFSGRQFSNSRSEMNVSTLELGDSALYLCASSSSGQGRYGYTFGSGTRLTVV.

The V and J genes are TRBV5-1 and TRBJ1-1; no clear D gene. Germline V gene sequence: CDR1 SGHRS, CDR2 YFSETQ. Trimming cost V 0 bases and J 1 base, with 10 bases left between them. The CDR3 totals 15 residues. CDR3 sequence reads: CASSLEAGGNTEAFF. In DNA, the CDR3 is TGCGCCAGCAGCTTGGAGGCAGGTGGGAACACTGAAGCTTTCTTT.

This clone has just one count. This sequence joins TRBV7-9 and TRBJ2-7; a possible D gene is TRBD1 (6 bases). The CDR3 runs 15 residues. The V end lost 5 bases, the J end lost 2 bases, and 16 bases lay between the germline ends. Germline V lookup: CDR1 SEHNR, CDR2 FQNEAQ (reference sequence). The CDR3 is CASSLRSTGPYEQYF. For the CDR3, the DNA is TGTGCCAGCAGCCTAAGGAGTACAGGGCCCTACGAGCAGTACTTC. Full variable domain (remainder filled in from reference TRBV7-9 and TRBJ2-7): DTGVSQNPRHKITKRGQNVTFRCDPISEHNRLYWYRQTLGQGPEFLTYFQNEAQLEKSRLLSDRFSAERPKGSFSTLEIQRTEQGDSAMYLCASSLRSTGPYEQYFGPGTRLTVT.

This clone was found once. V and J are TRBV6-6 and TRBJ2-7; 7 bases line up with TRBD1. The V segment lost 6 bases and the J segment 5 bases; nucleotides outside the gene matches: 16. The CDR3 runs 16 residues. Germline CDR1 is MNHNY and CDR2 is SVGAGI (reference sequence). The CDR3 nucleotides are TGTGCCAGCAGACGGAGACCAGGGGGTTCGAACGACGAGCAGTACTTC. Translated, it gives CASRRRPGGSNDEQYF.